Listed below are T cell receptor beta chains from one sample, sequenced in a study of blood T cell repertoires in COVID-19. Sequencing was performed with immunoSEQ multiplex PCR; in TCRdb, only in-frame clones are kept and a portion is missing. This table has 200,000 to 250,000 clones, approximately 85% appearing once. The material sequenced was peripheral blood. The receptor set was obtained from a woman aged 70 to 79 with COVID-19, enrolled during active disease. CDR3s include the opening cysteine and the closing phenylalanine or tryptophan. Not all rows give a size; the values are once, few, many and, for expanded clones, a class.

CDR3aa	v_gene	j_gene	len	abundance
CAISELGTGTHYGYTF	TRBV10-3	TRBJ1-2	16	-
CASSSSGGAAEAFF	TRBV6-5	TRBJ1-1	14	-
CASRETDPEFEAFF	TRBV6-5	TRBJ1-1	14	-
CASSLAQGGGYTF	TRBV7-2	TRBJ1-2	13	few
CASSELRTGNTEAFF	TRBV6-1	TRBJ1-1	15	-
CASSGRFWDTEAFF	TRBV2	TRBJ1-1	14	few
CASSLFLGQGNTEAFF	TRBV27	TRBJ1-1	16	-
CASSTLAGEGTPQYF	TRBV19	TRBJ2-7	15	once
CASSQPGSYGYTF	TRBV6-2/TRBV6-3	TRBJ1-2	13	-
CASSVPERGVYSGANVLTF	TRBV9	TRBJ2-6	19	-
CASSDPRRDIGTEAFF	TRBV19	TRBJ1-1	16	-
CASSQDIQPQHF	TRBV7-8	TRBJ1-5	12	once
CATSDAGGDEQFF	TRBV24-1	TRBJ2-1	13	-
CASTFPGQQYGYTF	TRBV6-6	TRBJ1-2	14	-
CASSIRGYGELFF	TRBV19	TRBJ1-4	13	-
CASSFGTGGNNEQFF	TRBV11-3	TRBJ2-1	15	-
CASSLNPGQGQGYTF	TRBV7-3	TRBJ1-2	15	once
CATSRMRNTGELFF	TRBV15	TRBJ2-2	14	-